The following is a T cell receptor beta chain sequence with its context. Its antigen is still unknown. These data belong to a study of vaccination and CD4 T cells after COVID-19. Treatment reported: roughly 11-day PBMC culture with coronavirus spike peptide pools or control peptides (ViraFEST assay). It was with approximately 9.7 IU/ml IL-2 and roughly 9.1 ug/ml peptide pools that about 2 million PBMCs per well were cultured. Trimming left V 5 bases short and J 1 base short, with 9 bases between. Germline lookup yields CDR1 DFQATT and CDR2 SNEGSKA (reference sequence). This CDR3 comprises 12 residues. The Oncomine TCR Beta short-read assay was applied to DNA of cultured CD4+ T cells. TCRdb fed the PCR reads into MiXCR, producing one record per CDR3 protein. The data contain roughly 15,000 distinct CDR3 sequences, about 30% of them singletons.

This sequence joins TRBV20-1 and TRBJ2-7; tentative D call: TRBD1 (5 bases). This TCR was sampled from a human donor with COVID-19. Specimen: cultured CD4+ T cells from blood. In nucleotides, the CDR3 is TGCAGTGCTTTACGACAGTCCTACGAGCAGTACTTC. It translates to CSALRQSYEQYF.